The next 20 T cell receptor beta chains were all read from a single sample in a study of molecular identifiers for immune sequencing clone quantification. Each CDR3 protein gets one entry after TCRdb re-called the PCR reads with MiXCR. The sample lists 75,000 to 100,000 distinct CDR3 sequences, under 20% occurring once. The sample comprised naive CD8+ T cells from blood, with Jurkat cell RNA spiked in. Documented subset: FACS-sorted CD8+CD4-CCR7+CD45RA+ naive T cells. Source of these receptors: a human donor in good health. Some libraries in this study had Jurkat cell RNA spiked in.

This clonotype has ten or more counts. The chain is built from TRBV5-1 and TRBJ2-7, with 7 bases fitting TRBD1. J was trimmed by 2 bases and V by 3 bases; bases with no gene match: 5. Germline lookup yields CDR1 SGHRS and CDR2 YFSETQ. The CDR3 totals 14 residues. CDR3 protein: CASSSTGITYEQYF. The CDR3 DNA is TGCGCCAGCAGCTCGACAGGGATTACCTACGAGCAGTACTTC.

This clonotype was seen many times. The chain has TRBV28 and TRBJ2-2; D remains ambiguous. The CDR3 is 11 residues long. Deletions cut 8 bases from V and 3 bases from J, with 4 bases between. The germline gives CDR1 MDHEN, CDR2 SYDVKM. As DNA, the CDR3 is TGTGCCAGCCGGGACACCGGGGAGCTGTTTTTT. It specifies CASRDTGELFF.

This clonotype was recorded many times. The gene calls are TRBV6-2 or TRBV6-3 and TRBJ1-1; TRBD1 aligns across 7 bases. V lost 0 bases, J lost 4 bases, and 14 bases stayed unmatched. This CDR3 region has 18 residues. Germline-derived CDR1 and CDR2 are MNHEY and SVGEGT. The CDR3 DNA reads TGTGCCAGCAGTTACTCGATCGGTGCGGCAGGGGGAATCACTGAAGCTTTCTTT. Translated, it gives CASSYSIGAAGGITEAFF.

This clonotype was picked up many times. V is TRBV14 and J is TRBJ2-1; no definite D call. CDR3 size: 15 residues. CDR1 is SGHDN, CDR2 FVKESK, per germline. V lost 5 bases to trimming and J lost 0 bases, with 11 bases between them. CDR3 amino acids: CASSGDLHSYNEQFF. CDR3 in DNA: TGTGCCAGCAGCGGGGATTTACACTCCTACAATGAGCAGTTCTTC.

This clonotype was recorded at least ten times. This sequence joins TRBV15 and TRBJ2-2; tentatively, D is TRBD1 or TRBD2 (5 bases each). Deletions cut 5 bases from V and 2 bases from J, with 12 bases between. Germline V gene sequence: CDR1 LNHNV, CDR2 YYDKDF (reference sequence). The CDR3 has 15 amino acids. The CDR3 coding sequence is TGTGCCACCAGCGGGGGACCAGGAAACACCGGGGAGCTGTTTTTT. As protein: CATSGGPGNTGELFF.

This clonotype was observed many times. The rearrangement joins TRBV27 to TRBJ2-6; D remains unclear. Germline CDR1 and CDR2: MNHEY and SMNVEV (reference sequence). This CDR3 spans 16 amino acids. The V and J ends lost 3 bases and 4 bases respectively, with 13 bases between them. The CDR3 sequence: CASSFIIPAGANVLTF. CDR3 bases: TGTGCCAGCAGTTTCATAATTCCTGCCGGGGCCAACGTCCTGACTTTC.

This clonotype was seen many times. The chain uses TRBV11-2 and TRBJ2-3; D not resolved. The V and J ends lost 5 bases and 4 bases respectively, with 10 bases between them. Germline CDR1 SGHAT, CDR2 FQNNGV. This CDR3 contains 13 residues. The CDR3 protein is CASSLPGADTQYF. CDR3 bases: TGTGCCAGCAGCCTACCTGGGGCAGATACGCAGTATTTT.

This clonotype was observed once. A single base separates this from a much larger clone, so it may be a read error. This chain uses TRBV19 with TRBJ2-1; D gene uncertain. In germline, CDR1 is LNHDA, CDR2 SQIVND (reference sequence). The CDR3 contains 15 residues. The CDR3 nucleotides are TGTGCCAGTAGTCCGGGCCCTGGTTCCTACAATAAGCAGTTCTTC. The encoded protein is CASSPGPGSYNKQFF.

This clonotype was counted many times. This chain links TRBV6-2 or TRBV6-3 with TRBJ2-7, with D perhaps given as TRBD1 or TRBD2 (5 bases each). Between the trimmed V and J ends, which lost 6 bases and 3 bases, there was a span of 18 bases. This CDR3 has 15 residues. Germline CDR1 MNHEY, CDR2 SVGEGT. The CDR3 coding sequence is TGTGCCAGCAGCCCGGGACCCCGGGGCGGCTACGAGCAGTACTTC. This codes for CASSPGPRGGYEQYF.

Turning to this clonotype: A much larger clone sits a single nucleotide away, making a read error possible. This chain uses TRBV6-2 or TRBV6-3 with TRBJ2-7; D is perhaps TRBD1 or TRBD2 (5 bases each). This CDR3 contains 15 residues. In germline, CDR1 is MNHEY, CDR2 SVGEGT. V was clipped by 5 bases and J by 0 bases, with 14 bases between them. CDR3 sequence reads: CASSKTRDRSYEQYF. The CDR3 coding sequence is TGTGCCAGCAGTAAGACCCGGGACCGCTCCTACGAGCAGTACTTC.

The sample holds many counts of this clonotype. The V call is TRBV7-9, the J call TRBJ1-1, with 12 bases matching TRBD1. The CDR3 runs to 17 residues. Germline lookup yields CDR1 SEHNR and CDR2 FQNEAQ (reference sequence). Trimming took 4 bases from V and 1 from J; bases not matched to a gene: 7. The CDR3 reads CASSSGTGGVENTEAFF. The CDR3 nucleotides are TGTGCCAGCAGCTCCGGGACAGGGGGCGTCGAGAACACTGAAGCTTTCTTT.

The sample holds a few counts of this clonotype. A read error may be the cause here, since a much bigger clone is one base away. CDR3 sequence: CASSYSGTAGEAQYF. CDR3 in DNA: TGTGCCAGCAGTTATTCCGGGACAGCTGGTGAGGCCCAGTACTTC. The chain links TRBV6-5 to TRBJ2-5, with 7 bases identical to TRBD1. The CDR3 totals 15 residues. The germline V gene has CDR1 MNHEY and CDR2 SVGAGI. After removal of 3 bases from V and 9 bases from J, the junction contained 13 bases not matched to a gene.

This clonotype was recorded many times. This rearrangement joins TRBV7-2 to TRBJ2-7, with 14 nucleotides matching TRBD2. The CDR3 runs 17 residues. Germline trimming cut 3 bases from V and 4 bases from J; bases unmatched to any gene: 8. Germline CDR1 is SGHTA and CDR2 is FQGNSA. The CDR3 DNA follows: TGTGCCAGCAGCTTGGAACGACTAGCGGGAGGGCCGTACGAGCAGTACTTC. Encoded protein: CASSLERLAGGPYEQYF.

The chain links TRBV27 to TRBJ1-5, with D unclear. CDR1 MNHEY and CDR2 SMNVEV come from the germline V gene (reference sequence). The CDR3 has 14 amino acids. V lost 3 bases, J lost 0 bases, and 6 bases lay in between. The CDR3 DNA follows: TGTGCCAGCAGTTTCGCGGGTAGCAATCAGCCCCAGCATTTT. This encodes CASSFAGSNQPQHF.

This clonotype has a count of ten or more. The gene calls are TRBV28 and TRBJ2-7; D is possibly TRBD1 (5 bases). The CDR3 sequence is 14 residues long. Trimming took 5 bases from V and 3 from J, leaving 14 bases between them. CDR1 MDHEN and CDR2 SYDVKM come from the germline V gene. The CDR3 loop is CASSPRQGLYEQYF. The CDR3 DNA follows: TGTGCCAGCAGTCCCCGCCAGGGCCTCTACGAGCAGTACTTC.

Ten or more counts support this clonotype. J is TRBJ2-3 and V is TRBV9, with 9 bases identical to TRBD1. The germline CDR1 and CDR2 sequences are SGDLS and YYNGEE. The J segment lost 2 bases and the V segment lost 4 bases, leaving 11 bases of the junction unmatched. The CDR3 sequence is 17 residues long. The CDR3 DNA follows: TGTGCCAGCAGCCCCTCGACGACAGGGGGGCCCACAGATACGCAGTATTTT. It specifies CASSPSTTGGPTDTQYF.

This clonotype has a count of ten or more. CDR3 coding DNA: TGTGCCAGCAGTGCCCCCGGGACTCAGAGCTCCTACGAGCAGTACTTC. Protein sequence: CASSAPGTQSSYEQYF. The V call is TRBV12-3 or TRBV12-4, the J call TRBJ2-7; D perhaps matches TRBD2 (6 bases). V was clipped by 5 bases and J by 0 bases, with 17 bases between them. The length of the CDR3 is 16 residues.

This clonotype was recorded at least ten times. This chain's CDR3 is CASSLDLTRNQPQHF. The DNA of the CDR3 is TGTGCCAGCAGCCTGGACCTTACGCGGAATCAGCCCCAGCATTTT. V is TRBV5-5 and J is TRBJ1-5, with D hard to call. The CDR3 contains 15 residues. Germline V lookup: CDR1 SGHKS, CDR2 YYEKEE (reference sequence). V was cut by 4 bases and J by 4 bases, with 15 bases left in between.

Ten or more counts support this clonotype. CDR3 sequence reads: CASSQAQANQPQHF. CDR3 DNA: TGCGCCAGCAGCCAAGCTCAAGCCAATCAGCCCCAGCATTTT. This sequence joins TRBV4-1 and TRBJ1-5; D unresolved. The germline gives CDR1 MGHRA, CDR2 YSYEKL. Trimming pared 1 base from V and 3 bases from J, leaving 7 bases between. The CDR3 consists of 14 residues.

This clonotype was counted many times. The V call is TRBV27, the J call TRBJ2-3; D call uncertain. The V end was cut by 2 bases, the J end by 1 base, with 4 bases between. The CDR3 runs 13 residues. Looked up from germline, CDR1 is MNHEY and CDR2 is SMNVEV (reference sequence). CDR3 sequence: CASSLGRTDTQYF. The CDR3, as DNA: TGTGCCAGCAGTTTAGGCCGCACAGATACGCAGTATTTT.